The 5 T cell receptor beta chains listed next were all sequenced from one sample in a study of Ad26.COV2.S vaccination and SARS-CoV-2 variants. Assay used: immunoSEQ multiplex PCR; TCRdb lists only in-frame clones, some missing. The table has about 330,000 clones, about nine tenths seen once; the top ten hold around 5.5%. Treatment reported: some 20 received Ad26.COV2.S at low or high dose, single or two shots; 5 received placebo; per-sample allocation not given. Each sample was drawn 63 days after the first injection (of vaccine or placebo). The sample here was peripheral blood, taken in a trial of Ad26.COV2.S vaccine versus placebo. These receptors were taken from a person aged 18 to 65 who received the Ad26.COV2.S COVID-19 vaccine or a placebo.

CDR3 loop: CASSPGTFYTDTQYF. In DNA, the CDR3 is TGCGCCAGCAGCCCGGGGACTTTTTACACAGATACGCAGTATTTT. V gene TRBV4-3 combines with J gene TRBJ2-3; a possible D gene is TRBD2 (6 bases). CDR1 is LGHNA, CDR2 YSLEER, per germline. This CDR3 has 15 residues. V was trimmed by 4 bases and J by 2 bases, leaving 13 bases between them.

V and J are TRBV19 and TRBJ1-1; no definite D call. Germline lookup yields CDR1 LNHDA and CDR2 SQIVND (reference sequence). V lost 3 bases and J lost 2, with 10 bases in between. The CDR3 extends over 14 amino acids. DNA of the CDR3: TGTGCCAGTAGTATTTTTGAGAGTAACACTGAAGCTTTCTTT. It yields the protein CASSIFESNTEAFF.

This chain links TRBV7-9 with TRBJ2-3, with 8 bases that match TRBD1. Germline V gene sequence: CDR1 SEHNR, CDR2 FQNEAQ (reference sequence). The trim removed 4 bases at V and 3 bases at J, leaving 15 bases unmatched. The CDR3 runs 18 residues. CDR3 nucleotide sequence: TGTGCCAGCAGCTCAGCAAGTACCCGGGACAGGAAGACAGATACGCAGTATTTT. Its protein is CASSSASTRDRKTDTQYF. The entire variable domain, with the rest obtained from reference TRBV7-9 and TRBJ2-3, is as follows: DTGVSQNPRHKITKRGQNVTFRCDPISEHNRLYWYRQTLGQGPEFLTYFQNEAQLEKSRLLSDRFSAERPKGSFSTLEIQRTEQGDSAMYLCASSSASTRDRKTDTQYFGPGTRLTVL.

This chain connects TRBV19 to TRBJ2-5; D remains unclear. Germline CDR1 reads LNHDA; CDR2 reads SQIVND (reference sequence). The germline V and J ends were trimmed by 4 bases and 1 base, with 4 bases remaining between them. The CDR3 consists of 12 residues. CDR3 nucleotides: TGTGCCAGTAGTAACAGCCAAGAGACCCAGTACTTC. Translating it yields CASSNSQETQYF.

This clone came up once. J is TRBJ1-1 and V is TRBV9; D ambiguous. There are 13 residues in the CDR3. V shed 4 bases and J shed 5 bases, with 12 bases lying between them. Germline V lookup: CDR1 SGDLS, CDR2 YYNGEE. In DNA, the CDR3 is TGTGCCAGCAGCTTAGGTGCTCAAACTGAAGCTTTCTTT. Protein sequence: CASSLGAQTEAFF.